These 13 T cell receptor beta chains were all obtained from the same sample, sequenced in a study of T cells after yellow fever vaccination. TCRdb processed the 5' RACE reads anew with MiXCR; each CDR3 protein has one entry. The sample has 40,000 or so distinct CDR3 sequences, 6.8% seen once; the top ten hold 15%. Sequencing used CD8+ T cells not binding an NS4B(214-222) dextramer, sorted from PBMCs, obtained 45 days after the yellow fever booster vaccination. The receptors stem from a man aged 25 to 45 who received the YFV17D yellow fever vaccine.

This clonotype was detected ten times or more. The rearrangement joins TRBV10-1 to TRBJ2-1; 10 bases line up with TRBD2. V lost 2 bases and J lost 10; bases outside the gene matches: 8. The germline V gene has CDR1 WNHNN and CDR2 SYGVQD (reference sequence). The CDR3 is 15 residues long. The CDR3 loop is CASSEALLAGYEQFF. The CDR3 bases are TGCGCCAGCAGTGAGGCCTTACTAGCGGGATACGAGCAGTTCTTC.

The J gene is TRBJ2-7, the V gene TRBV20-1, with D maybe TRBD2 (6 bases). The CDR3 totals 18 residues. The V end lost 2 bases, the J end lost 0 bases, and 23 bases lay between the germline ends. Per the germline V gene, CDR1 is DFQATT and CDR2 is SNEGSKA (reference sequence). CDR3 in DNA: TGCAGTGCTAGACCCCCGGGGGAGGTAGTTGTACTCTCCTACGAGCAGTACTTC. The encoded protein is CSARPPGEVVVLSYEQYF.

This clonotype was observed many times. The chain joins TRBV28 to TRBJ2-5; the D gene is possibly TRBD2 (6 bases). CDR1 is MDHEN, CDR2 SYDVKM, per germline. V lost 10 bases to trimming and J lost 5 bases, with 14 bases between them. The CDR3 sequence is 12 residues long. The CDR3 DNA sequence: TGTGCCACCACGGGAGAGGAGGAGACCCAGTACTTC. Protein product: CATTGEEETQYF.

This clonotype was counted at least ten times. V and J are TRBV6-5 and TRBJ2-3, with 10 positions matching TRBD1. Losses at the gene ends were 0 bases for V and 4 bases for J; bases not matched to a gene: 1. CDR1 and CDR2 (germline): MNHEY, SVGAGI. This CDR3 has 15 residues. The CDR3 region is CASSYSGTGADTQYF. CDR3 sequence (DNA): TGTGCCAGCAGTTACTCCGGGACAGGGGCAGATACGCAGTATTTT.

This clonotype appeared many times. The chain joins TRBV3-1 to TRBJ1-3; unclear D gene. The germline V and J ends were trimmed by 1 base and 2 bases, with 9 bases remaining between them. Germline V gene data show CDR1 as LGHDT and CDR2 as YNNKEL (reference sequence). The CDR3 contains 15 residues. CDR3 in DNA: TGTGCCAGCAGCCAAGGAAAAGGACCTGGAAACACCATATATTTT. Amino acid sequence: CASSQGKGPGNTIYF.

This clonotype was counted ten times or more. Here the CDR3 reads CSVGQGTYNEQFF. The CDR3 bases are TGCAGCGTTGGACAGGGGACCTACAATGAGCAGTTCTTC. This rearrangement joins TRBV29-1 to TRBJ2-1; 8 bases are shared with TRBD1. Germline V gene data show CDR1 as SQVTM and CDR2 as ANQGSEA. There are 13 residues in the CDR3. The ends lost 4 bases at V and 2 bases at J; junction bases unmatched: 1.

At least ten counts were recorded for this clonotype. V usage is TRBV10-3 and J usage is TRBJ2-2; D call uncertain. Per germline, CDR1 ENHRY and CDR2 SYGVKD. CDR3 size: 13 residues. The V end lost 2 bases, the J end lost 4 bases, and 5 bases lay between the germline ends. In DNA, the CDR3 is TGTGCCATCAGTGAGGTTGGCACCGGGGAGCTGTTTTTT. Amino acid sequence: CAISEVGTGELFF.

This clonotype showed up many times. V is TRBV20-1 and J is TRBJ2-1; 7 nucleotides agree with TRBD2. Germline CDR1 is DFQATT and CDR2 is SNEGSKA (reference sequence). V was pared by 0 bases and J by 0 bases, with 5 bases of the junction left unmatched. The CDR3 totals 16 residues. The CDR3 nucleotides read TGCAGTGCTAGAGATCTGGCGGGAGCCTCCTACAATGAGCAGTTCTTC. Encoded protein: CSARDLAGASYNEQFF.

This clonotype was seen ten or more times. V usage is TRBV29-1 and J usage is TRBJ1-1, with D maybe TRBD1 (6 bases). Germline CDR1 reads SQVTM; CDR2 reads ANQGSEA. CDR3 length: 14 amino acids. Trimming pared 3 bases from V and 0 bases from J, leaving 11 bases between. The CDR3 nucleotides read TGCAGCGTTGATTGGCAGGGGATGAACACTGAAGCTTTCTTT. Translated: CSVDWQGMNTEAFF.

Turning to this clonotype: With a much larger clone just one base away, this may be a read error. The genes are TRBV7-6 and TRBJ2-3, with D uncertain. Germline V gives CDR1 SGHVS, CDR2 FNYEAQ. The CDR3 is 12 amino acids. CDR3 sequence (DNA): TGTGCCAGCAGCCATATCACAGATACGGAGTATTTT. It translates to CASSHITDTEYF.

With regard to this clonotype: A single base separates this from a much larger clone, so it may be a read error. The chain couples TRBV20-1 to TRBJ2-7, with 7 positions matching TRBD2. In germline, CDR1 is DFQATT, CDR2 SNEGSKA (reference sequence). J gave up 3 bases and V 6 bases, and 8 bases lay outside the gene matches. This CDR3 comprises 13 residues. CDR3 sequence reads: CSADPSGNYEQYF. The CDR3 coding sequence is TGCAGTGCCGACCCAAGCGGGAACTACGAGCAGTACTTC.

CDR3 DNA sequence: TGTGCCAGCAGCCCCTGGGGCGGGGAGCAGTTCTTC. Translating gives CASSPWGGEQFF. The chain couples TRBV7-8 to TRBJ2-1; D tentatively reads TRBD1 or TRBD2 (5 bases each). The V end lost 5 bases, the J end lost 10 bases, and 12 bases lay between the germline ends. The CDR3 has 12 residues. Germline V gene sequence: CDR1 SGHVS, CDR2 FQNEAQ.

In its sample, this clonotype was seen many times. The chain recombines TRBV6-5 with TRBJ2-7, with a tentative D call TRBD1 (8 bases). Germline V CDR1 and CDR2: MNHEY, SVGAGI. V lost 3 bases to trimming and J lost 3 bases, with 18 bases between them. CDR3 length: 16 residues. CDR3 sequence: CASSYSAGDRSYEQYF. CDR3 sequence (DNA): TGTGCCAGCAGTTATTCGGCGGGGGACAGGAGCTACGAGCAGTACTTC.